This T cell receptor beta chain was profiled in a study of beta chain features in type 1 diabetes. All of the isolated RNA was reverse transcribed, so expressed TCRB transcripts were sequenced. Profiling relied on immunoSEQ multiplex PCR, and the TCRdb table lists in-frame clones only, not all of them. The sample holds approximately 250,000 clones, more than 9% seen once. The germline CDR1 and CDR2 sequences are GTSNPN and SVGIG (reference sequence). Trimming removed 3 bases from V and 7 bases from J; junction bases left unmatched: 4. CDR3 length equals 14 residues. The receptor comes from a woman aged 18-29 years in good health. The chain carries TRBV30 and TRBJ2-5; 14 bases are a match to TRBD2. The source material was naive CD4+ T cells from blood. CDR3 region: CAWSRTSGRLTQYF. DNA for the CDR3: TGTGCCTGGAGCCGGACTAGCGGGAGGCTGACCCAGTACTTC.